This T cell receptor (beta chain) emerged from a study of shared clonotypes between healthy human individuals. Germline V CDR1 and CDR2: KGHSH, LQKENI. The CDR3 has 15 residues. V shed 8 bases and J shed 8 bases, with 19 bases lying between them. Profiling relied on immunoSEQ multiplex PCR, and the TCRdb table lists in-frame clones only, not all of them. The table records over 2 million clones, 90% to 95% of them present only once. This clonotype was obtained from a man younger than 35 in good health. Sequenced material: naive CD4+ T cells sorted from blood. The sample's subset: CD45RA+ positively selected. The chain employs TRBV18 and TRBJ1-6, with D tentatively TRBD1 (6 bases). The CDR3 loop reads CASAAGAGNHSPLHF. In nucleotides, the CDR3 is TGTGCCAGCGCGGCAGGGGCGGGGAATCATTCACCCCTCCACTTT.